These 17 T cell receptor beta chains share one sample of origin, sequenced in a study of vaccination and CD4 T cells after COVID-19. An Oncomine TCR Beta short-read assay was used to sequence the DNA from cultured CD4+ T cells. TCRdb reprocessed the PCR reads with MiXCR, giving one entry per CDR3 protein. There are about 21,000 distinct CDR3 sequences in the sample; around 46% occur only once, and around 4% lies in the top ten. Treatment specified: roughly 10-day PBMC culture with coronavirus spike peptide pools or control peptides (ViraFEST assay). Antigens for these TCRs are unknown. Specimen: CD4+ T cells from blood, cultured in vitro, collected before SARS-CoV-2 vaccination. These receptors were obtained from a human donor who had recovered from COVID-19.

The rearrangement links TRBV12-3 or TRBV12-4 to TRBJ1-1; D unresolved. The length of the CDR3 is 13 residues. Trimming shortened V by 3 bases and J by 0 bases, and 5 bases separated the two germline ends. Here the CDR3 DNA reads TGTGCCAGCAGTTTGGGTCTGAACACTGAAGCTTTCTTT. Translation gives CASSLGLNTEAFF.

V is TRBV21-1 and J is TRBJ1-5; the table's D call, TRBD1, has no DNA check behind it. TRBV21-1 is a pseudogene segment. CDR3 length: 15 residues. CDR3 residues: CASSKEGVGNQPQHF. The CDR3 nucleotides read TGTGCCAGCAGCAAAGAGGGGGTTGGCAATCAGCCCCAGCATTTT.

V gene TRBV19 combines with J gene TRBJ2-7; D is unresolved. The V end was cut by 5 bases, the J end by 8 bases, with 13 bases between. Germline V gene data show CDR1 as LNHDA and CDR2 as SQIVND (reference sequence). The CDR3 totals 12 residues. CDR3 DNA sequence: TGTGCCAGTAGTCCCGGCAGCGCCAAGCAGTACTTC. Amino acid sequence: CASSPGSAKQYF.

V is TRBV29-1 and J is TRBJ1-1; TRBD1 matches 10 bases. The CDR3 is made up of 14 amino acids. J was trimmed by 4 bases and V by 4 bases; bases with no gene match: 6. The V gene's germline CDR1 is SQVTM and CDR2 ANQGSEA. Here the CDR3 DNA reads TGCAGCGTTGGAACGACAGGGGGCAGCACTGAAGCTTTCTTT. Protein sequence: CSVGTTGGSTEAFF.

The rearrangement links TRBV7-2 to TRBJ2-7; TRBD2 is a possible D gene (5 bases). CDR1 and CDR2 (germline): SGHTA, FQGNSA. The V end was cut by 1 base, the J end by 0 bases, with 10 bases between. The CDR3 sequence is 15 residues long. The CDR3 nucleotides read TGTGCCAGCAGCTTAGTGAGGCGGGCCTCCTACGAGCAGTACTTC. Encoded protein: CASSLVRRASYEQYF.

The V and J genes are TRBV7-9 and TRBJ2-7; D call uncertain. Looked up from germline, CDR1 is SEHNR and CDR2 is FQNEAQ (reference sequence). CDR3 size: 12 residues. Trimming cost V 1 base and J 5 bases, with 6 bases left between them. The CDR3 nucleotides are TGTGCCAGCAGCTTAGTGGCGAACGAGCAGTACTTC. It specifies CASSLVANEQYF.

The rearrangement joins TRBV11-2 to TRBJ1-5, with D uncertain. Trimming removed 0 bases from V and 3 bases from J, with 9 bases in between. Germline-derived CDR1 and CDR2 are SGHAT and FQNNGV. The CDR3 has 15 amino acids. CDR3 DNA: TGTGCCAGCAGCTTAGATCCCGGTTCCAATCAGCCCCAGCATTTT. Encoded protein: CASSLDPGSNQPQHF.

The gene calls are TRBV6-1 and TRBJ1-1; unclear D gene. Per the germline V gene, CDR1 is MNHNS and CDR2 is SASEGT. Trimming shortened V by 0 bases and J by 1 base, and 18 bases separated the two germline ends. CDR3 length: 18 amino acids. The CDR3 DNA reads TGTGCCAGCAGTGAAGCGAAGAGTAATCACTCCCCGAACACTGAAGCTTTCTTT. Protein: CASSEAKSNHSPNTEAFF.

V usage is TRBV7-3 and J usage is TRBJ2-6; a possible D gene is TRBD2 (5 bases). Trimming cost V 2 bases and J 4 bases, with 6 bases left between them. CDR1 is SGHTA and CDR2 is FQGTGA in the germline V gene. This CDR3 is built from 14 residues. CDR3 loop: CASSLAGGANVLTF. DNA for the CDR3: TGTGCCAGCAGCTTAGCGGGCGGGGCCAACGTCCTGACTTTC.

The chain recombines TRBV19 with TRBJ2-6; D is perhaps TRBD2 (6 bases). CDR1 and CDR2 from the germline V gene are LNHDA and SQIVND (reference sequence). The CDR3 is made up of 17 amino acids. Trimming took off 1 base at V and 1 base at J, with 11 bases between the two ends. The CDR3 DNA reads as TGTGCCAGTAGTATAGGAGGCGGACTATCTGGGGCCAACGTCCTGACTTTC. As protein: CASSIGGGLSGANVLTF. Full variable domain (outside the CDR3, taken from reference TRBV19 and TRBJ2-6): DGGITQSPKYLFRKEGQNVTLSCEQNLNHDAMYWYRQDPGQGLRLIYYSQIVNDFQKGDIAEGYSVSREKKESFPLTVTSAQKNPTAFYLCASSIGGGLSGANVLTFGAGSRLTVL.

CDR3: CASSPFGGQNTGELFF. The CDR3 nucleotides read TGTGCCAGCAGCCCCTTTGGGGGACAGAACACCGGGGAGCTGTTTTTT. The V gene is TRBV5-6, the J gene TRBJ2-2, with D tentatively TRBD1 (6 bases). This CDR3 comprises 16 residues. Germline V lookup: CDR1 SGHDT, CDR2 YYEEEE. Trimming removed 4 bases at V and 1 base at J, with 14 bases between.

The CDR3 nucleotides read TGTGCCAGCACCATAGACAGAGTCCAAGAGACCCAGTACTTC. Encoded protein: CASTIDRVQETQYF. This chain uses TRBV28 with TRBJ2-5, with TRBD1 as a possible D gene (5 bases). Per germline, CDR1 MDHEN and CDR2 SYDVKM. This CDR3 is built from 14 residues. V was pared by 7 bases and J by 1 base, with 13 bases between.

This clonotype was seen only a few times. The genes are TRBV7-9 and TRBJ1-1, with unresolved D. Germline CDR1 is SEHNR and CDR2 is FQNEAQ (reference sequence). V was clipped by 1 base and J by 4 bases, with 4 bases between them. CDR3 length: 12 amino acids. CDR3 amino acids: CASSLGATEAFF. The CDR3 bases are TGTGCCAGCAGCTTAGGGGCCACTGAAGCTTTCTTT.

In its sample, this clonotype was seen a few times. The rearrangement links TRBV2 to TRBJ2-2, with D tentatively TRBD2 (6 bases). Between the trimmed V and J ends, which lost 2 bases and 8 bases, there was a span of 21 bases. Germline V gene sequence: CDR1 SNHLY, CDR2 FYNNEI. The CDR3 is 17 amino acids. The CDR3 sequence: CASSERVLGLLEGELFF. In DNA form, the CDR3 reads TGTGCCAGCAGTGAAAGGGTCTTAGGACTACTGGAGGGGGAGCTGTTTTTT.

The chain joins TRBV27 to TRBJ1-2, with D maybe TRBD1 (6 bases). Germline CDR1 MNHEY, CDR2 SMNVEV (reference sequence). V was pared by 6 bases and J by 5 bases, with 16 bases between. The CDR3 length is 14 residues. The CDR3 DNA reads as TGTGCCAGCAGCCCTAGGGGGGGTGGTTATGGCTACACCTTC. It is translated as CASSPRGGGYGYTF.

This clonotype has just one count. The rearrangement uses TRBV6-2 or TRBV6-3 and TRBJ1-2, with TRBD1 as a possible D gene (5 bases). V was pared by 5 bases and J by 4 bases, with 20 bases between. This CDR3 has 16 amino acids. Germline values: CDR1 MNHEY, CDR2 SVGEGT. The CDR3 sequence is CASSPRSGTAIYGYTF. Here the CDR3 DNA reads TGTGCCAGCAGTCCAAGGTCCGGGACGGCTATCTATGGCTACACCTTC.

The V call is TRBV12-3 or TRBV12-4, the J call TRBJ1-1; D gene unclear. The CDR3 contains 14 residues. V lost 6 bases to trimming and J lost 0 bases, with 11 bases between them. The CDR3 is CASSERRVNTEAFF. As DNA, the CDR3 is TGTGCCAGCAGCGAGCGACGGGTGAACACTGAAGCTTTCTTT.